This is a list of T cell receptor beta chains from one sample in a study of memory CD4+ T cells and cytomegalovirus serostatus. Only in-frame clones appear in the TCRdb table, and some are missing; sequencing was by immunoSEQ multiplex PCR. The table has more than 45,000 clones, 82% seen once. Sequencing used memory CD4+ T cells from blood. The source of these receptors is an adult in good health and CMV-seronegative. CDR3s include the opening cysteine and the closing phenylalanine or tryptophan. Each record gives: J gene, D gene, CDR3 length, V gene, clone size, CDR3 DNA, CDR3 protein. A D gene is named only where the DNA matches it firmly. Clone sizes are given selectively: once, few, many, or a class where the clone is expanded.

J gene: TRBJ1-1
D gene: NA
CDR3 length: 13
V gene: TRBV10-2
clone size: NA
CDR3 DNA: TGCGCCACCGCGGACACGATGAACACTGAAGCTTTCTTT
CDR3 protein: CATADTMNTEAFF

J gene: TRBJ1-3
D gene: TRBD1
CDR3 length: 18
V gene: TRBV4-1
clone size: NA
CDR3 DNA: TGCGCCAGCAGCCAAGTAGGGACAGCCACCTCCTCTGGAAACACCATATATTTT
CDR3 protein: CASSQVGTATSSGNTIYF

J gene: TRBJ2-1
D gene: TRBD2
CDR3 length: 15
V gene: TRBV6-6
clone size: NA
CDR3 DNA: TGTGCCAGCAGCCCAGTACGGGGGGGTTACAATGAGCAGTTCTTC
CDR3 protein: CASSPVRGGYNEQFF

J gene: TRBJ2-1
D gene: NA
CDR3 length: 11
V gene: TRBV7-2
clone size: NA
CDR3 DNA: TGTGCCAGCAGCTTCTCCAGGGAGCAGTTCTTC
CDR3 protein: CASSFSREQFF

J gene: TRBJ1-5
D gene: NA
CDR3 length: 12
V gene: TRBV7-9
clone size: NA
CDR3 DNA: TGTGCCAGCAGCTTAAGGGGTCAGCCCCAGCATTTT
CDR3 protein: CASSLRGQPQHF

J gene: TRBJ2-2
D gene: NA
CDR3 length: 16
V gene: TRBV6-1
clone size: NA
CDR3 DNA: TGTGCCAGCAGTGAATTTGTCAGGATGAACACCGGGGAGCTGTTTTTT
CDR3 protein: CASSEFVRMNTGELFF

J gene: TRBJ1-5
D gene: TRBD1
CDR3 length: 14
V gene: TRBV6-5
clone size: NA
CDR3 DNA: TGTGCCAGCAGCCAATCGACAGGGGGTCAGCCCCAGCATTTT
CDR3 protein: CASSQSTGGQPQHF

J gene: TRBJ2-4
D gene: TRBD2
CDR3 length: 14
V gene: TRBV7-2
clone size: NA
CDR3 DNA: TGTGCCAGCAGCACCCGCGGAGGCGGGGGTAGTCAGTACTTC
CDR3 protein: CASSTRGGGGSQYF

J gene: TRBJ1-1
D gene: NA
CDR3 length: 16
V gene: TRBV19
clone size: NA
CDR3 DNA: TGTGCCAGTAGTCTCCCACCGGGAGACACAGACACTGAAGCTTTCTTT
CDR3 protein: CASSLPPGDTDTEAFF

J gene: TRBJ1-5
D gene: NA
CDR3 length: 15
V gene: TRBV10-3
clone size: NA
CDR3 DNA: TGTGCCATCAGTGAGGGGGCAGCGAGCAATCAGCCCCAGCATTTT
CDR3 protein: CAISEGAASNQPQHF

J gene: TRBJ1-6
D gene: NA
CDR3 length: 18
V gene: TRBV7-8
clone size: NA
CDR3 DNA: TGTGCCAGCAGCTTAGCCCAGTTCCGGAGCTCCTATAATTCACCCCTCCACTTT
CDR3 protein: CASSLAQFRSSYNSPLHF

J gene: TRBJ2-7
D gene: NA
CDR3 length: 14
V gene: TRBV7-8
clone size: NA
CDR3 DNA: TGTGCCAGCAGCTTAGCGCGCCTAGGCTACGAGCAGTACTTC
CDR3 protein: CASSLARLGYEQYF

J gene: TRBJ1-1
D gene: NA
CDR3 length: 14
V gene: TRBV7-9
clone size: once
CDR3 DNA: TGTGCCAGCAGCGCCGGGAGCTTTCACACTGAAGCTTTCTTT
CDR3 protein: CASSAGSFHTEAFF

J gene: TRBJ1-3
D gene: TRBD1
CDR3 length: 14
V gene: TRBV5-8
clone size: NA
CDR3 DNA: TGTGCCAGCAGCTTGGGGACAGGGGGAAACACCATATATTTT
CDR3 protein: CASSLGTGGNTIYF

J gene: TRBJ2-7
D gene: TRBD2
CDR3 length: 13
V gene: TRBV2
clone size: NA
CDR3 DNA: TGTGCCAGCCGGAACGGGGAGGGAAAGGAGCAGTACTTC
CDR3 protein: CASRNGEGKEQYF

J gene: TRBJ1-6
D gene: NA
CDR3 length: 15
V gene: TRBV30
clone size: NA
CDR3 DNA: TGTGCCTGTAACACGGAGGGCTCCTATAATTCACCCCTCCACTTT
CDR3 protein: CACNTEGSYNSPLHF

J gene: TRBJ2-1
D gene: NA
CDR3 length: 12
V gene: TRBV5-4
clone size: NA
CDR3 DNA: TGTGCCAGCAGCTCCAGGGGTAATGAGCAGTTCTTC
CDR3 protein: CASSSRGNEQFF

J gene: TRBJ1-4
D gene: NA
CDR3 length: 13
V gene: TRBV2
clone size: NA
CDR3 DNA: TGTGCCAGCAGTGAGGGGCCCAGTGAAAAACTGTTTTTT
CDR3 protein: CASSEGPSEKLFF

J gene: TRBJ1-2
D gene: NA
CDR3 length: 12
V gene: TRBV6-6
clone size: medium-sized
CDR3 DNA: TGTGCCAGCAGTTACGTAAACTATGGCTACACCTTC
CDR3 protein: CASSYVNYGYTF

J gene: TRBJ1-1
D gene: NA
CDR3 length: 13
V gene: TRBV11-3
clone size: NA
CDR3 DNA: TGTGCCAGCAGCTTCGGGGGAGACACTGAAGCTTTCTTT
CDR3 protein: CASSFGGDTEAFF

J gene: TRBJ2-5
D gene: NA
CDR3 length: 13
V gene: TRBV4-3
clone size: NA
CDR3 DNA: TGCGCCAGCAGCCAAGATCTCCGGGAGACCCAGTACTTC
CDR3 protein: CASSQDLRETQYF

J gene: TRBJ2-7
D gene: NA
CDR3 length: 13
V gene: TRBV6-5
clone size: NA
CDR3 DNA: TGTGCCAGCAGTCGCCCTAGCCCCCCCGAGCAGTACTTC
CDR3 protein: CASSRPSPPEQYF

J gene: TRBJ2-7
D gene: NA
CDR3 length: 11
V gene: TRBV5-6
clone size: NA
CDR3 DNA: TGTGCCAGCAGCTCCAGACGCGAGCAGTACTTC
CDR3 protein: CASSSRREQYF

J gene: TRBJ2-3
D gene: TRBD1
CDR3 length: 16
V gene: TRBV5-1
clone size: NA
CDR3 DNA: TGCGCCAGCAGCTTTTCCGGGACAGGGTCGAGAGATACGCAGTATTTT
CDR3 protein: CASSFSGTGSRDTQYF

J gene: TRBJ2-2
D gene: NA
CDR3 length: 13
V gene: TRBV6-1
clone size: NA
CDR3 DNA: TGTGCCAGCAGTGTTTCGGGGGACGGGGAGCTGTTTTTT
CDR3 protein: CASSVSGDGELFF

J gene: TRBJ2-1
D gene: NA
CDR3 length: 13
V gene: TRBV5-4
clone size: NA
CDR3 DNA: TGTGCCAGCAGCCCTCTGAGAAGCGATGAGCAGTTCTTC
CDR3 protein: CASSPLRSDEQFF

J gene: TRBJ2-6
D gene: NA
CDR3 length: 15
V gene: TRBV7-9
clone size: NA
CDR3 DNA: TGTGCCAGCAGCTTACAGGTTTCACGACCCGGGGTCCTGACTTTC
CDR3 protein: CASSLQVSRPGVLTF

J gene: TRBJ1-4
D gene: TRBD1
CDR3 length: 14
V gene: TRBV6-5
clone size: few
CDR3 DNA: TGTGCCAGCAGTTACCGGGACAGGGCCGAAAAACTGTTTTTT
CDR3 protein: CASSYRDRAEKLFF

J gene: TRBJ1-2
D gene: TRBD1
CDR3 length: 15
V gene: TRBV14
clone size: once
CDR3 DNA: TGTGCCAGCAGCCCATCCGGGACAGGGGGCTATGGCTACACCTTC
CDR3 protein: CASSPSGTGGYGYTF

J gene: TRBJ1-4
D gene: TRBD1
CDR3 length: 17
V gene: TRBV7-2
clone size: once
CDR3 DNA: TGTGCCAGCAGCCCTGGTCCGGGACAGCGAATTGGGGAAAAACTGTTTTTT
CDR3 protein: CASSPGPGQRIGEKLFF

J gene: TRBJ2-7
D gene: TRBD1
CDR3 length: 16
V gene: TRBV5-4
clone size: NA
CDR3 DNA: TGTGCCAGCAGCCTGACAGGGGCCAGGGGTAGGTACGAGCAGTACTTC
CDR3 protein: CASSLTGARGRYEQYF

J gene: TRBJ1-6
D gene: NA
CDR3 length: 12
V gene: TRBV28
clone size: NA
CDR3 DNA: TGTGCCAGCATAGCCTATAATTCACCCCTCCACTTT
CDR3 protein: CASIAYNSPLHF

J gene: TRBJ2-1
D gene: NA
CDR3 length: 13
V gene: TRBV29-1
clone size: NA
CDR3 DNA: TGCAGCGTTGACCAATATGGGGTCAATGAGCAGTTCTTC
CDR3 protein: CSVDQYGVNEQFF

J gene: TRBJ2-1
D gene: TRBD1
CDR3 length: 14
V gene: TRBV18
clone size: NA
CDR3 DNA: TGTGCCAGCTCGCCGAAGAGAGGGGGCGGTGAGCAGTTCTTC
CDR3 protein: CASSPKRGGGEQFF

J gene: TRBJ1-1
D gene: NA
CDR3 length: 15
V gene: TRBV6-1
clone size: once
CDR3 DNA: TGTGCCAGCTTTACTCGAGACAGACTGAACACTGAAGCTTTCTTT
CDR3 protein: CASFTRDRLNTEAFF

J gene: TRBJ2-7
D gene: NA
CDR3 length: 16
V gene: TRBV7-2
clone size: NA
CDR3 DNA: TGTGCCAGCAGCTTAGGGGTTCTCCGGCAGAGTTACGAGCAGTACTTC
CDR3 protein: CASSLGVLRQSYEQYF

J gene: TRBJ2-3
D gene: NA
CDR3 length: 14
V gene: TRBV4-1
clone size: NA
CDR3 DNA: TGCGCCAGCAGCCAAGAAGGGGGTCGAGATACGCAGTATTTT
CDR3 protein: CASSQEGGRDTQYF

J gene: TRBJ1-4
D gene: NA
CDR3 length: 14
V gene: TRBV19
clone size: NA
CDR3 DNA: TGTGCCAGTAGTCCCAGGGACTTACAGGAAAAACTGTTTTTT
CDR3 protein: CASSPRDLQEKLFF

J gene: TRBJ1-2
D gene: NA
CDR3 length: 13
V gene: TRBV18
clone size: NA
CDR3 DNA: TGTGCCAGCTCACCATCCCAGGGCTATGGCTACACCTTC
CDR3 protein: CASSPSQGYGYTF

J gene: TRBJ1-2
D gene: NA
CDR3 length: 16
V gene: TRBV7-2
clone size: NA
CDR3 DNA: TGTGCCAGCAGCACAGCGTCGTTCGGGGGGTTCGGTGGCTACACCTTC
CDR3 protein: CASSTASFGGFGGYTF